These 25 T cell receptor beta chains were all obtained from the same sample, sequenced in a study of early T cells in non-severe SARS-CoV-2 infection. TCRdb re-called the 5' RACE reads with MiXCR, one entry per CDR3 protein. The table shows under 80,000 distinct CDR3 sequences, with 10% to 15% occurring only once. Sequencing used whole blood. Receptors originate from an adult who was a healthcare worker with PCR-confirmed SARS-CoV-2 infection or an uninfected control (not recorded which).

This clonotype was seen ten or more times. V is TRBV6-2 or TRBV6-3 and J is TRBJ1-1, with unresolved D. Germline values: CDR1 MNHEY, CDR2 SVGEGT. The V end lost 2 bases, the J end lost 8 bases, and 12 bases lay between the germline ends. There are 13 residues in the CDR3. The CDR3 region has the DNA TGTGCCAGCAGTTACACCGACTCAACCGAAGCTTTCTTT. Translated, it gives CASSYTDSTEAFF.

A few counts support this clonotype. The chain links TRBV6-4 to TRBJ2-3; D is unclear. The germline CDR1 and CDR2 sequences are MRHNA and SNTAGT. V was pared by 0 bases and J by 0 bases, with 10 bases between. The CDR3 totals 16 residues. CDR3: CASSDSGSSSTDTQYF. Here the CDR3 DNA reads TGTGCCAGCAGTGACTCGGGCAGCTCTAGCACAGATACGCAGTATTTT.

This clonotype was picked up many times. This chain uses TRBV27 with TRBJ2-1; no definite D call. CDR1 MNHEY and CDR2 SMNVEV come from the germline V gene (reference sequence). CDR3 length: 13 residues. V lost 0 bases and J 4 bases, leaving 4 bases between the germline ends. Written as DNA, the CDR3 is TGTGCCAGCAGTTTATCCCCGTACAATGAGCAGTTCTTC. This translates into CASSLSPYNEQFF.

This clonotype turned up a few times. This chain links TRBV3-1 with TRBJ2-1; 9 bases fit TRBD1. Losses at the gene ends were 3 bases for V and 8 bases for J; bases not matched to a gene: 11. The CDR3 sequence is 16 residues long. Germline V gene sequence: CDR1 LGHDT, CDR2 YNNKEL (reference sequence). The CDR3 region is CASSQEGQGLVDEQFF. The CDR3 coding sequence is TGTGCCAGCAGCCAGGAGGGACAGGGATTAGTCGATGAGCAGTTCTTC.

This clonotype was detected ten times or more. This rearrangement joins TRBV7-2 to TRBJ1-2; no reliable D call. Deletions cut 5 bases from V and 7 bases from J, with 17 bases between. In germline, CDR1 is SGHTA, CDR2 FQGNSA. The CDR3 is made up of 14 amino acids. The CDR3 nucleotides read TGTGCCAGCAGCGCTAGTGCGGGGTCCTTTGGCTACACCTTC. This encodes CASSASAGSFGYTF.

This clonotype was picked up many times. The V call is TRBV21-1, the J call TRBJ2-7; the D call in the table, TRBD2, was not verified against the DNA. TRBV21-1 is a pseudogene locus. CDR3 length equals 14 residues. CDR3 nucleotides: TGCCCTAGCAGGAACCCAACAAATACCTACGAGCAGTACTTC. It codes for CPSRNPTNTYEQYF.

This clonotype was seen ten or more times. The CDR3 spells CASSLGTGGRNSPLHF. CDR3 nucleotides: TGTGCCAGCAGCTTGGGGACAGGGGGTCGCAATTCACCCCTCCACTTT. The chain recombines TRBV5-4 with TRBJ1-6, with 10 bases fitting TRBD1. V dropped 0 bases and J dropped 7; count of bases not matched to a gene: 4. CDR1 is SGHNT, CDR2 YYREEE, per germline (reference sequence). This CDR3 is built from 16 residues.

The chain is built from TRBV5-1 and TRBJ2-6; the D gene is possibly TRBD1 (6 bases). Trimming took 0 bases from V and 2 from J, leaving 6 bases between them. Germline CDR1 reads SGHRS; CDR2 reads YFSETQ. The CDR3 consists of 15 residues. The CDR3 DNA reads as TGCGCCAGCAGCTTGGAGGGGGCTGGGGCCAACGTCCTGACTTTC. Amino acids: CASSLEGAGANVLTF.

This rearrangement joins TRBV6-5 to TRBJ2-3, with 8 bases lining up with TRBD2. The germline V gene has CDR1 MNHEY and CDR2 SVGAGI. Germline trimming cut 4 bases from V and 3 bases from J; bases unmatched to any gene: 3. The CDR3 length is 14 residues. The CDR3 sequence: CASSLERGTDTQYF. CDR3 sequence (DNA): TGTGCCAGCAGTTTAGAGCGGGGGACAGATACGCAGTATTTT.

This clonotype appeared many times. The chain carries TRBV20-1 and TRBJ1-4; no firm D call. V was pared by 0 bases and J by 4 bases, with 12 bases between. The CDR3 has 15 residues. Per germline, CDR1 DFQATT and CDR2 SNEGSKA (reference sequence). The CDR3: CSARDSSENNEKLFF. CDR3 sequence (DNA): TGCAGTGCTAGAGATTCTTCAGAGAATAATGAAAAACTGTTTTTT.

V is TRBV25-1 and J is TRBJ1-4; 7 positions agree with TRBD1. Germline-derived CDR1 and CDR2 are MGHDK and SYGVNS. The CDR3 is 16 residues long. The V gene end was trimmed by 6 bases and the J gene end by 7 bases; junction bases not matched to a gene: 14. CDR3 loop: CASSDDRAGRSEKLFF. CDR3 coding DNA: TGTGCCAGCAGCGACGACAGGGCAGGGCGTAGTGAAAAACTGTTTTTT.

At least ten counts were recorded for this clonotype. The chain uses TRBV11-2 and TRBJ2-7; D tentatively fits TRBD1 or TRBD2 (5 bases each). The V end lost 4 bases, the J end lost 1 base, and 17 bases lay between the germline ends. The CDR3 consists of 16 residues. Germline V gene data show CDR1 as SGHAT and CDR2 as FQNNGV. The CDR3 coding sequence is TGTGCCAGCAGCTGGGACCTACAGGCCCTGTCCTACGAGCAGTACTTC. Its translation: CASSWDLQALSYEQYF.

Only a few counts were recorded for this clonotype. J is TRBJ1-2 and V is TRBV10-3; D gene uncertain. CDR1 ENHRY and CDR2 SYGVKD come from the germline V gene. V lost 6 bases and J lost 1, with 9 bases in between. The CDR3 has 13 amino acids. The CDR3, as DNA: TGTGCCATCAGCCCGGACGATAACTATGGCTACACCTTC. Protein sequence: CAISPDDNYGYTF.

This clonotype was seen at least ten times. J is TRBJ2-3 and V is TRBV7-9; TRBD1 is a possible D gene (5 bases). The CDR3 covers 16 residues. Per germline, CDR1 SEHNR and CDR2 FQNEAQ (reference sequence). Trimming cost V 5 bases and J 0 bases, with 15 bases left between them. The CDR3 sequence: CASSPEQVTSTDTQYF. The CDR3 nucleotides read TGTGCCAGCAGCCCTGAACAGGTTACCAGCACAGATACGCAGTATTTT.

This clonotype was seen repeatedly, ten times or more. The rearrangement uses TRBV7-2 and TRBJ2-1; D possibly corresponds to TRBD2 (6 bases). V dropped 7 bases and J dropped 0 bases, with 13 bases sitting between them. The CDR3 has 15 residues. Germline loops: CDR1 SGHTA, CDR2 FQGNSA. The CDR3 is CASTPGRSSYNEQFF. DNA of the CDR3: TGTGCCAGCACCCCAGGGAGGAGCTCCTACAATGAGCAGTTCTTC.

This clonotype has just a few counts. One end of the junction varies from germline; a read error may be responsible. The chain carries TRBV12-3 or TRBV12-4 and TRBJ2-3, with 8 positions matching TRBD2. CDR3 length equals 16 residues. In DNA, the CDR3 is TGTGCCAGCAGTTTCGGGGGGGCCTCTAGCACAGATACGCAGTGTTTT. Encoded protein: CASSFGGASSTDTQCF.

This clonotype showed up just a few times. The chain joins TRBV10-3 to TRBJ2-3, with unresolved D. Germline V gene sequence: CDR1 ENHRY, CDR2 SYGVKD. Trimming stripped 7 bases from V and 1 base from J, with 3 bases between. CDR3 size: 11 residues. CDR3 sequence: CAIKGTDTQYF. The CDR3 coding sequence is TGTGCCATCAAGGGCACAGATACGCAGTATTTT.

On this clonotype itself: One base away lies a much larger clone, so this may be a sequencing read error. The genes are TRBV7-6 and TRBJ1-5; D might be TRBD1 (6 bases). The CDR3 totals 15 residues. CDR1 is SGHVS and CDR2 is FNYEAQ in the germline V gene. CDR3 nucleotide sequence: TGTGCCAGCAGCTTAGTTATGGGGGGCAAACAGCCCCAGCATTTT. This translates into CASSLVMGGKQPQHF.

This clonotype occurred many times. The genes are TRBV5-7 and TRBJ2-3; maybe TRBD1 (6 bases). TRBV5-7 is noted as an ORF with a role that remains uncertain. This CDR3 has 17 residues. The V and J ends lost 2 bases and 7 bases respectively, with 23 bases between them. The CDR3 loop is CASSFGQYYPTQHTQYF. The CDR3 region has the DNA TGTGCCAGCAGCTTTGGACAGTACTATCCTACGCAGCATACGCAGTATTTT.

In this sample, this clonotype turned up many times. This sequence joins TRBV4-1 and TRBJ1-5; 9 bases map to TRBD1. This CDR3 contains 15 residues. The germline CDR1 and CDR2 sequences are MGHRA and YSYEKL. V dropped 1 base and J dropped 7; count of bases not matched to a gene: 5. The CDR3 here is CASSQVLQGAQPQHF. The CDR3 nucleotides are TGCGCCAGCAGCCAAGTATTACAGGGGGCCCAGCCCCAGCATTTT.

This chain connects TRBV6-1 to TRBJ1-5; D unclear. Deletions cut 1 base from V and 5 bases from J, with 12 bases between. Germline CDR1 reads MNHNS; CDR2 reads SASEGT. The CDR3 totals 15 residues. CDR3: CASSEDGVIDQPQHF. The DNA of the CDR3 is TGTGCCAGCAGTGAAGATGGGGTGATAGATCAGCCCCAGCATTTT.

The rearrangement links TRBV15 to TRBJ2-1; no clear D. Trimming pared 0 bases from V and 9 bases from J, leaving 9 bases between. The CDR3 spans 13 residues. CDR1 and CDR2 (germline): LNHNV, YYDKDF (reference sequence). The CDR3 coding sequence is TGTGCCACCAGCAGAGATGACCAGAGTGAGCAGTTCTTC. This encodes CATSRDDQSEQFF.

This clonotype came up many times. This chain links TRBV29-1 with TRBJ2-7; 9 bases are a match to TRBD1. The CDR3 is made up of 14 amino acids. The V and J ends lost 4 bases and 6 bases, in that order; junction bases with no gene match: 10. CDR1 and CDR2 from the germline V gene are SQVTM and ANQGSEA. CDR3 nucleotides: TGCAGCGTTGGGGTCTGGGACAGGGTAGGCGAGCAGTACTTC. It translates to CSVGVWDRVGEQYF.

In this sample, this clonotype turned up many times. This rearrangement joins TRBV12-3 or TRBV12-4 to TRBJ1-1; D is undetermined. The CDR3 consists of 13 residues. V lost 3 bases and J lost 2, with 7 bases in between. CDR3 in DNA: TGTGCCAGCAGTTTTGGGGAAAACACTGAAGCTTTCTTT. Amino acids: CASSFGENTEAFF.

This clonotype was recorded a few times. CDR3 residues: CASSLTQGTTEAFF. CDR3 bases: TGTGCCAGCAGCTTAACCCAGGGGACCACTGAAGCTTTCTTT. The J gene is TRBJ1-1, the V gene TRBV7-3, with a possible D match to TRBD1 (6 bases). The CDR3 totals 14 residues. V dropped 0 bases and J dropped 4 bases, with 9 bases sitting between them. The germline gives CDR1 SGHTA, CDR2 FQGTGA.